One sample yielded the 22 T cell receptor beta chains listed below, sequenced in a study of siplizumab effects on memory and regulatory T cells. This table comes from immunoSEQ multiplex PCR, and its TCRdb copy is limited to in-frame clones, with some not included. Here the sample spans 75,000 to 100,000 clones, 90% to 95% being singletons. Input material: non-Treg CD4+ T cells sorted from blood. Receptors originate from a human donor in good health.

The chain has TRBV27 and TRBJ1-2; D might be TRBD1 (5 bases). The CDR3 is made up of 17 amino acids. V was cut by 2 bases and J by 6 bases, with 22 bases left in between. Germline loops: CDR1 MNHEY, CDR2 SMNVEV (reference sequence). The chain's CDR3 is CASSLTMGLGSRNGYTF. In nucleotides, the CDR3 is TGTGCCAGCAGTTTAACGATGGGACTGGGGTCTAGGAATGGCTACACCTTC.

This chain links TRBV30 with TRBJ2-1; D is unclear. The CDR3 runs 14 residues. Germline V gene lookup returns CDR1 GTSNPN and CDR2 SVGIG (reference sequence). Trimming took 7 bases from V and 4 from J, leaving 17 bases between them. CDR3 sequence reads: CALTGPRVYNEQFF. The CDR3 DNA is TGTGCCTTGACCGGACCGAGAGTTTACAATGAGCAGTTCTTC.

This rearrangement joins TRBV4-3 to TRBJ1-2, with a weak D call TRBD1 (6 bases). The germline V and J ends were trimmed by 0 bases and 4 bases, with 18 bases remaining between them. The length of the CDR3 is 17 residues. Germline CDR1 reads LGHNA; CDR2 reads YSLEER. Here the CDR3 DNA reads TGCGCCAGCAGCCAAGATCCTCTAGGGGGATTGATCTATGGCTACACCTTC. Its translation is CASSQDPLGGLIYGYTF.

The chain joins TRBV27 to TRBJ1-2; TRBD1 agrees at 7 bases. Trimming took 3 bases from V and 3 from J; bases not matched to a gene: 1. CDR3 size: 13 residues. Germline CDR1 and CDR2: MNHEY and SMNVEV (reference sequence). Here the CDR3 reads CASSFQGDYGYTF. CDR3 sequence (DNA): TGTGCCAGCAGTTTCCAGGGGGACTATGGCTACACCTTC.

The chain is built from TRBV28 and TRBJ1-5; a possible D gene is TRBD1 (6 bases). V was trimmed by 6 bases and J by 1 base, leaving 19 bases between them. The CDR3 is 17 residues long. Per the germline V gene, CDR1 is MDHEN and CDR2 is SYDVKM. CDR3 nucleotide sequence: TGTGCCAGCAGACAGAACAGGGCGTTGACAAGCAATCAGCCCCAGCATTTT. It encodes CASRQNRALTSNQPQHF.

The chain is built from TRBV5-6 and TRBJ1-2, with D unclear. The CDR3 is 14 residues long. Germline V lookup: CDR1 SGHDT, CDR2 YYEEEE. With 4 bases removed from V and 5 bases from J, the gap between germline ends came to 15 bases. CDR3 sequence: CASSSRMGHYGYTF. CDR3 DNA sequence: TGTGCCAGCAGCAGCAGGATGGGCCATTATGGCTACACCTTC.

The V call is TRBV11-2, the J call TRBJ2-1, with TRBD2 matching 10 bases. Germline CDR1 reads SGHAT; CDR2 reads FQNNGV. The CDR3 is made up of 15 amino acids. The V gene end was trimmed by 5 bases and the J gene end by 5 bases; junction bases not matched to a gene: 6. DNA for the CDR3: TGTGCCAGCAGCAAGCTAGCGGGAGCCGACAATGAGCAGTTCTTC. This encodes CASSKLAGADNEQFF.

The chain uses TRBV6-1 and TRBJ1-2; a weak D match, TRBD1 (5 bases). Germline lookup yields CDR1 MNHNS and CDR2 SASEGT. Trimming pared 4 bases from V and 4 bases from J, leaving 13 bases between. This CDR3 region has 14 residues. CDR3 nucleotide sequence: TGTGCCAGCAGTGCAGCGGACACTTTCTATGGCTACACCTTC. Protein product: CASSAADTFYGYTF.

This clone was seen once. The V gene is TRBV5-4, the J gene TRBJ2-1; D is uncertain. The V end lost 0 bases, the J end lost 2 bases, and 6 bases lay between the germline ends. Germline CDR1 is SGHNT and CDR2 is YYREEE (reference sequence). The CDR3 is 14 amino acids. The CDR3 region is CASSLERTYNEQFF. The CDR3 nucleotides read TGTGCCAGCAGCTTGGAACGTACCTACAATGAGCAGTTCTTC.

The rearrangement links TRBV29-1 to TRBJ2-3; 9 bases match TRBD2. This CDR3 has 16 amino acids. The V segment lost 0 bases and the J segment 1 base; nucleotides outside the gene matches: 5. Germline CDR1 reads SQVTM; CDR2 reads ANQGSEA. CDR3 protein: CSVEDLERGGTDTQYF. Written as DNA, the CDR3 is TGCAGCGTTGAAGATCTTGAGCGGGGGGGCACAGATACGCAGTATTTT.

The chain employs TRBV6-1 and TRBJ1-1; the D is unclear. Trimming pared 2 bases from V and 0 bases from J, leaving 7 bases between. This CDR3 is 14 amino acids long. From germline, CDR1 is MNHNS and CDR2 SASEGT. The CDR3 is CASSESLLNTEAFF. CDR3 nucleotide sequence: TGTGCCAGCAGTGAATCTCTGCTGAACACTGAAGCTTTCTTT.

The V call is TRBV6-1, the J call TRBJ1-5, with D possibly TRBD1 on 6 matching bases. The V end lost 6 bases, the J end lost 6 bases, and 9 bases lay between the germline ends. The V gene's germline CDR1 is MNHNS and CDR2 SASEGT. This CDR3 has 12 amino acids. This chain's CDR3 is CASRGTPQPQHF. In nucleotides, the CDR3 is TGTGCCAGCAGGGGGACACCTCAGCCCCAGCATTTT.

The CDR3 spells CASSPLEGGVTEAFF. The CDR3 DNA reads as TGTGCCAGCTCACCACTTGAGGGAGGCGTCACTGAAGCTTTCTTT. This chain links TRBV18 with TRBJ1-1; D not resolved. Deletions cut 1 base from V and 4 bases from J, with 13 bases between. CDR1 is KGHSH, CDR2 LQKENI, per germline. This CDR3 is 15 amino acids long.

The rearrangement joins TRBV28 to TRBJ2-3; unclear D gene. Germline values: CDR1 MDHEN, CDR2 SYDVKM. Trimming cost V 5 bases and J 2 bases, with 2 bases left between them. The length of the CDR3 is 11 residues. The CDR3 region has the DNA TGTGCCAGCAGTACCACAGATACGCAGTATTTT. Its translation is CASSTTDTQYF.

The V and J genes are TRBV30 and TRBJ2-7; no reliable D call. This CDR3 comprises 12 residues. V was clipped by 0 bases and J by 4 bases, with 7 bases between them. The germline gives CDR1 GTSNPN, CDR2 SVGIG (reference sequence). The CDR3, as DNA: TGTGCCTGGAGTGTCGGAGTATACGAGCAGTACTTC. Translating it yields CAWSVGVYEQYF.

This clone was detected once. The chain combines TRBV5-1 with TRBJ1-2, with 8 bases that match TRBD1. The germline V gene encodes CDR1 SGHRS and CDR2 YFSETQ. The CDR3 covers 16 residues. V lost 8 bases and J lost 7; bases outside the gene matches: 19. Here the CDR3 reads CARTKIKQGVGSGYTF. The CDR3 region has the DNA TGCGCCAGGACGAAAATTAAACAGGGGGTGGGAAGTGGCTACACCTTC.

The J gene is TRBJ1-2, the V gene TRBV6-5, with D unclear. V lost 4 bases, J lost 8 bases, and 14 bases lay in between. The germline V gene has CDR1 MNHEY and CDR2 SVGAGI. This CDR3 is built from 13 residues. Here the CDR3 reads CASSSRLIGGYTF. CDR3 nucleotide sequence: TGTGCCAGCAGTTCTCGGCTTATCGGGGGCTACACCTTC.

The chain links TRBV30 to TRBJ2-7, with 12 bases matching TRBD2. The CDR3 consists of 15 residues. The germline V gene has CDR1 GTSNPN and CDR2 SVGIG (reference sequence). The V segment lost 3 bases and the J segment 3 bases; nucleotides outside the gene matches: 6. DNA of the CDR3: TGTGCCTGGAGGAAGACTAGCGGGAGCTTCTACGAGCAGTACTTC. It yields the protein CAWRKTSGSFYEQYF.

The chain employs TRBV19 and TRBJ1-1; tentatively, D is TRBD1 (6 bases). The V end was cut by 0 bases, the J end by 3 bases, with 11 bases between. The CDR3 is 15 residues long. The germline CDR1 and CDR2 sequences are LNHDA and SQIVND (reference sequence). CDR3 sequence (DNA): TGTGCCAGTAGTATAGAAAGGGGGAGAGACACTGAAGCTTTCTTT. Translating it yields CASSIERGRDTEAFF.

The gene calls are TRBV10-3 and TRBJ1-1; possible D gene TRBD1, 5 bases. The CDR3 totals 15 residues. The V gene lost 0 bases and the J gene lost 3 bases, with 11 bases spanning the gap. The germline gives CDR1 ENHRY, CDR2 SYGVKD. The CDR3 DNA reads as TGTGCCATCAGTGAGTCTGAGGGGCTCTACACTGAAGCTTTCTTT. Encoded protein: CAISESEGLYTEAFF.

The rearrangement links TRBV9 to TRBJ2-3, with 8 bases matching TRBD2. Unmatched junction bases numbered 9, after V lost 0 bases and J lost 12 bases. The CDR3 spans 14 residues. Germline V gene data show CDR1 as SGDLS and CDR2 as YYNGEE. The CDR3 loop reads CASSVAGGDYHQYF. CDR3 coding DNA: TGTGCCAGCAGCGTAGCGGGAGGGGACTATCATCAGTATTTT. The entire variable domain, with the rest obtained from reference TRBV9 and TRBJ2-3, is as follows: DSGVTQTPKHLITATGQRVTLRCSPRSGDLSVYWYQQSLDQGLQFLIQYYNGEERAKGNILERFSAQQFPDLHSELNLSSLELGDSALYFCASSVAGGDYHQYFGPGTRLTVL.

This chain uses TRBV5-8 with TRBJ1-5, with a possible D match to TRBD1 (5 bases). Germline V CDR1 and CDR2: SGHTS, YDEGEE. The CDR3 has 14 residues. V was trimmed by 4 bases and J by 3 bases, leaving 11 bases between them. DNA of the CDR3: TGTGCCAGCAGCGTGGGGGTCAACAATCAGCCCCAGCATTTT. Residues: CASSVGVNNQPQHF.